A single sample is the source of the 25 T cell receptor beta chains below, sequenced in a study of T cell repertoires in cytomegalovirus infection. TCRdb redid the calling of the reads with MiXCR, one entry per CDR3 protein. Of about 600,000 distinct CDR3 sequences detected, 20% to 25% appear once; the ten largest clones hold roughly 8%. The sample consisted of CD8+ T cells from PBMCs. Source of these receptors: a human donor in good health (CMV status not recorded). Some clones in this sample may be carry-over from other donors' samples.

The CDR3 spells CASGQGYDTQYF. The CDR3 nucleotides are TGTGCCAGTGGACAGGGTTACGATACGCAGTATTTT. This sequence joins TRBV28 and TRBJ2-3, with 8 bases identical to TRBD1. Per the germline V gene, CDR1 is MDHEN and CDR2 is SYDVKM. This CDR3 is built from 12 residues. Unmatched junction bases numbered 5, after V lost 9 bases and J lost 6 bases.

V gene TRBV20-1 combines with J gene TRBJ1-1; D is possibly TRBD1 (5 bases). This CDR3 has 12 amino acids. Germline-derived CDR1 and CDR2 are DFQATT and SNEGSKA (reference sequence). Trimming took 4 bases from V and 2 from J, leaving 8 bases between them. This CDR3 reads CSATRGNTEAFF. CDR3 nucleotide sequence: TGCAGTGCTACCCGGGGCAACACTGAAGCTTTCTTT.

The chain recombines TRBV4-1 with TRBJ2-7, with D perhaps TRBD2 (6 bases). The germline V and J ends were trimmed by 2 bases and 0 bases, with 14 bases remaining between them. The CDR3 sequence is 16 residues long. Germline V gene data show CDR1 as MGHRA and CDR2 as YSYEKL. CDR3 DNA sequence: TGCGCCAGCAGCCAATCGATGGGACTCTCCTCCTACGAGCAGTACTTC. This encodes CASSQSMGLSSYEQYF.

This clonotype occurred a few times. The chain has TRBV5-5 and TRBJ2-2; unclear D gene. Deletions cut 4 bases from V and 7 bases from J, with 20 bases between. CDR3 length equals 16 residues. Germline V gene sequence: CDR1 SGHKS, CDR2 YYEKEE (reference sequence). The CDR3 nucleotides are TGTGCCAGCAGCCCTCGCGGCGGAGCTCTGGGCGGGGAGCTGTTTTTT. Translation: CASSPRGGALGGELFF.

This clonotype has a count of ten or more. This rearrangement joins TRBV12-3 or TRBV12-4 to TRBJ2-1; D is possibly TRBD1 (6 bases). V lost 8 bases, J lost 3 bases, and 8 bases lay in between. The CDR3 runs to 12 residues. Here the CDR3 reads CASGRGYNEQFF. The DNA for the CDR3 is TGTGCCAGCGGCAGGGGCTACAATGAGCAGTTCTTC.

In this sample, this clonotype turned up a few times. This chain uses TRBV28 with TRBJ2-5; 9 nucleotides line up with TRBD2. CDR1 MDHEN and CDR2 SYDVKM come from the germline V gene. The CDR3 is made up of 14 amino acids. Unmatched junction bases numbered 6, after V lost 3 bases and J lost 7 bases. The CDR3 coding sequence is TGTGCCAGCAGTTTGGGACTAGCCGGGGGGACCCAGTACTTC. Protein: CASSLGLAGGTQYF.

This clonotype was seen at least ten times. The V call is TRBV6-6, the J call TRBJ1-5; D possibly corresponds to TRBD1 (5 bases). The CDR3 covers 16 residues. V was cut by 2 bases and J by 1 base, with 12 bases left in between. Germline V CDR1 and CDR2: MNHNY, SVGAGI (reference sequence). The CDR3 protein is CASSYGQGGSNQPQHF. The DNA for the CDR3 is TGTGCCAGCAGTTACGGGCAGGGTGGGAGCAATCAGCCCCAGCATTTT.

This clonotype appeared many times. The rearrangement links TRBV13 to TRBJ2-3; weak D call: TRBD1 (6 bases). The length of the CDR3 is 15 residues. V dropped 2 bases and J dropped 5 bases, with 14 bases sitting between them. CDR1 and CDR2 (germline): PRHDT, FYEKMQ (reference sequence). CDR3 DNA: TGTGCCAGCAGCTTACCCGCCACAGGGATAGATACGCAGTATTTT. This codes for CASSLPATGIDTQYF.

This rearrangement joins TRBV12-3 or TRBV12-4 to TRBJ2-5, with D possibly matching TRBD2 (5 bases). This CDR3 spans 13 amino acids. V lost 5 bases to trimming and J lost 5 bases, with 12 bases between them. CDR3 amino acids: CASSQRAGETQYF. CDR3 nucleotides: TGTGCCAGCAGTCAGAGGGCCGGGGAGACCCAGTACTTC.

Ten or more counts support this clonotype. The rearrangement uses TRBV15 and TRBJ2-7; D unresolved. Germline CDR1 reads LNHNV; CDR2 reads YYDKDF (reference sequence). V dropped 0 bases and J dropped 0 bases, with 3 bases sitting between them. This CDR3 has 13 amino acids. For the CDR3, the DNA is TGTGCCACCAGCAGAGACAACTCCTACGAGCAGTACTTC. This encodes CATSRDNSYEQYF.

There are many counts of this clonotype. The chain joins TRBV28 to TRBJ2-5; TRBD2 agrees at 8 bases. This CDR3 is built from 15 residues. V trimming: 5 bases; J trimming: 0 bases; junction bases outside the gene matches: 5. Germline CDR1 reads MDHEN; CDR2 reads SYDVKM. In DNA, the CDR3 is TGTGCCAGCAGTCCGGGGGGGCTCCACCAAGAGACCCAGTACTTC. This sequence encodes CASSPGGLHQETQYF. The full variable domain, with the rest looked up from reference TRBV28 and TRBJ2-5, is DVKVTQSSRYLVKRTGEKVFLECVQDMDHENMFWYRQDPGLGLRLIYFSYDVKMKEKGDIPEGYSVSREKKERFSLILESASTNQTSMYLCASSPGGLHQETQYFGPGTRLLVL.

This clonotype was counted only a few times. The chain carries TRBV12-5 and TRBJ1-2; weak D call: TRBD1 (5 bases). Trimming removed 5 bases at V and 8 bases at J, with 15 bases between. There are 13 residues in the CDR3. In germline, CDR1 is LGHNT, CDR2 FRNRAP. CDR3 residues: CASGPAGRWGYTF. CDR3 in DNA: TGTGCTAGTGGTCCCGCGGGACGCTGGGGCTACACCTTC. The full variable domain, its missing parts supplied by reference TRBV12-5 and TRBJ1-2, is DARVTQTPRHKVTEMGQEVTMRCQPILGHNTVFWYRQTMMQGLELLAYFRNRAPLDDSGMPKDRFSAEMPDATLATLKIQPSEPRDSAVYFCASGPAGRWGYTFGSGTRLTVV.

This clonotype was observed a few times. J is TRBJ2-2 and V is TRBV6-5; TRBD1 matches at 7 bases. With 1 base clipped from V and 2 bases from J, the junction kept 4 bases outside the gene matches. The germline V gene encodes CDR1 MNHEY and CDR2 SVGAGI. The CDR3 covers 16 residues. CDR3 in amino acids: CASSYFDRDNTGELFF. The DNA for the CDR3 is TGTGCCAGCAGTTACTTCGACAGGGATAACACCGGGGAGCTGTTTTTT.

This clonotype was recorded a few times. V is TRBV20-1 and J is TRBJ2-3; TRBD2 matches at 9 bases. V lost 0 bases to trimming and J lost 5 bases; unmatched junction nucleotides: 21. Germline V gene data show CDR1 as DFQATT and CDR2 as SNEGSKA (reference sequence). The CDR3 runs to 20 residues. CDR3 amino acids: CSARDILASGVPRSGDTQYF. In nucleotides, the CDR3 is TGCAGTGCTAGAGATATTTTGGCTAGCGGGGTCCCGAGGAGTGGAGATACGCAGTATTTT.

This clonotype was counted ten times or more. The rearrangement links TRBV12-3 or TRBV12-4 to TRBJ2-4; D ambiguous. The CDR3 loop spans 17 amino acids. V was shortened by 3 bases and J by 4 bases, with 19 bases between the two germline ends. Here the CDR3 DNA reads TGTGCCAGCAGTTTTCAACCGGGTTCGGTGGTTAAAAACATTCAGTACTTC. Translated: CASSFQPGSVVKNIQYF.

This clonotype was picked up a small number of times. The chain joins TRBV27 to TRBJ1-1; D remains ambiguous. Trimming removed 3 bases from V and 5 bases from J, with 10 bases in between. This CDR3 is built from 13 residues. Germline CDR1 and CDR2: MNHEY and SMNVEV (reference sequence). CDR3 in DNA: TGTGCCAGCAGTTTCGGGCAGTGGACTGAAGCTTTCTTT. This codes for CASSFGQWTEAFF.

This clonotype was seen a few times. This chain uses TRBV10-3 with TRBJ2-2, with 7 bases fitting TRBD1. Germline CDR1 is ENHRY and CDR2 is SYGVKD. This CDR3 contains 14 residues. The V gene end was trimmed by 7 bases and the J gene end by 6 bases; junction bases not matched to a gene: 8. The CDR3 protein is CAITPSGQAGELFF. DNA of the CDR3: TGTGCCATCACGCCCTCCGGACAGGCCGGGGAGCTGTTTTTT.

The chain uses TRBV7-9 and TRBJ2-7, with 9 positions matching TRBD1. V gave up 4 bases and J gave up 0 bases; unmatched junction bases: 7. This CDR3 comprises 16 residues. Looked up from germline, CDR1 is SEHNR and CDR2 is FQNEAQ (reference sequence). In nucleotides, the CDR3 is TGTGCCAGCAGCTCGCCCGGGACAGGGTACTCCTACGAGCAGTACTTC. Protein: CASSSPGTGYSYEQYF.

This clonotype has ten or more counts. This chain links TRBV4-2 with TRBJ2-1; the match to TRBD2 covers 9 bases. The germline V gene has CDR1 LGHNA and CDR2 YNFKEQ. The junction had 6 bases not matched to a gene; V was cut back by 0 bases and J by 3 bases. This CDR3 is 17 amino acids long. The CDR3 nucleotides read TGTGCCAGCAGCCAAGATCGATTAGCGGGGGACTACAATGAGCAGTTCTTC. This codes for CASSQDRLAGDYNEQFF.

The table lists this clonotype with many counts. This chain connects TRBV7-8 to TRBJ2-2; 8 bases match TRBD1. From germline, CDR1 is SGHVS and CDR2 FQNEAQ. CDR3 size: 14 residues. V shed 8 bases, J shed 1 base, and the junction held 3 bases outside the gene matches. CDR3 sequence reads: CASPTGVNTGELFF. CDR3 bases: TGTGCCAGCCCGACAGGGGTGAACACCGGGGAGCTGTTTTTT.

This chain uses TRBV20-1 with TRBJ2-1; a weak D match, TRBD2 (6 bases). Germline V gene lookup returns CDR1 DFQATT and CDR2 SNEGSKA (reference sequence). The CDR3 covers 13 residues. V was clipped by 5 bases and J by 4 bases, with 12 bases between them. Written as DNA, the CDR3 is TGCAGTGCTGGGCGGGACCCGTACAATGAGCAGTTCTTC. Its translation: CSAGRDPYNEQFF.

The V gene is TRBV2, the J gene TRBJ2-2, with 11 bases matching TRBD2. The CDR3 loop spans 17 amino acids. Germline-derived CDR1 and CDR2 are SNHLY and FYNNEI. V lost 5 bases to trimming and J lost 3 bases; unmatched junction nucleotides: 8. The CDR3, as DNA: TGTGCCAGCAGTCTGTCTAGCGGGGGGACTCACACCGGGGAGCTGTTTTTT. Its protein is CASSLSSGGTHTGELFF.

This chain uses TRBV20-1 with TRBJ1-2; the D gene is possibly TRBD1 (5 bases). Trimming pared 0 bases from V and 3 bases from J, leaving 14 bases between. CDR1 is DFQATT and CDR2 is SNEGSKA in the germline V gene (reference sequence). The CDR3 is 15 residues long. CDR3 DNA: TGCAGTGCTAGAGAGGGACCCCGGAGAGACTATGGCTACACCTTC. Protein sequence: CSAREGPRRDYGYTF.

This clonotype was detected ten times or more. V is TRBV7-3 and J is TRBJ2-1; maybe TRBD2 (6 bases). The CDR3 length is 16 residues. The V and J ends lost 1 base and 0 bases respectively, with 10 bases between them. The germline CDR1 and CDR2 sequences are SGHTA and FQGTGA. The CDR3 reads CASSLIWRGSYNEQFF. CDR3 DNA sequence: TGTGCCAGCAGCTTAATATGGCGGGGCTCCTACAATGAGCAGTTCTTC.

This clonotype was counted only a few times. V gene TRBV27 combines with J gene TRBJ2-1, with 7 bases fitting TRBD2. V trimming: 0 bases; J trimming: 8 bases; junction bases outside the gene matches: 7. Per the germline V gene, CDR1 is MNHEY and CDR2 is SMNVEV (reference sequence). This CDR3 is 15 amino acids long. CDR3 DNA: TGTGCCAGCAGTTTATCCCTAGCGGCGGTCTATGAGCAGTTCTTC. Translation gives CASSLSLAAVYEQFF.